This passage covers 26 T cell receptor beta chains from one sample sequenced in a study of blood T cell repertoires in COVID-19. Measured with immunoSEQ multiplex PCR; TCRdb has only the in-frame clones, and not every one. Of 200,000 to 250,000 clones in the sample, roughly 80% were seen once. Input material: peripheral blood. Receptors originate from a woman aged 50 to 65 with acute or convalescent COVID-19.

The DNA for the CDR3 is TGTGCCAGCAGCTTAGATCGACTCCAAGAGACCCAGTACTTC. Translated: CASSLDRLQETQYF. The chain joins TRBV11-2 to TRBJ2-5; no definite D call. This CDR3 comprises 14 residues. The germline V gene encodes CDR1 SGHAT and CDR2 FQNNGV. The V end was cut by 0 bases, the J end by 1 base, with 6 bases between.

The CDR3 loop reads CASSQAATDRVAKGGYTF. The DNA of the CDR3 is TGTGCCAGCAGCCAAGCGGCGACCGACAGGGTCGCTAAGGGTGGCTACACCTTC. The rearrangement joins TRBV3-1 (or the pseudogene TRBV3-2) to TRBJ1-2, with 7 nucleotides matching TRBD1. Per the germline V gene, CDR1 is LGHDT and CDR2 is YNNKEL (reference sequence). CDR3 length: 18 amino acids. J gave up 7 bases and V 1 base, and 18 bases lay outside the gene matches.

This clone came up once. The genes are TRBV7-2 and TRBJ2-3; a possible D gene is TRBD2 (6 bases). Trimming shortened V by 7 bases and J by 6 bases, and 26 bases separated the two germline ends. Germline CDR1 reads SGHTA; CDR2 reads FQGNSA. The CDR3 length is 17 residues. The CDR3 sequence: CASTPNRRDVFSDTQYF. Written as DNA, the CDR3 is TGTGCCAGCACCCCGAACCGGCGGGACGTATTTTCTGATACGCAGTATTTT.

The rearrangement uses TRBV7-2 and TRBJ1-1; D ambiguous. This CDR3 is 15 amino acids long. Germline V gene sequence: CDR1 SGHTA, CDR2 FQGNSA. The ends were cut back, 2 bases at V and 0 bases at J, with 10 bases in the middle. The CDR3 nucleotides are TGTGCCAGCAGCTTATACGGCGGCATGAACACTGAAGCTTTCTTT. This encodes CASSLYGGMNTEAFF. The full variable domain, rest sourced from reference TRBV7-2 and TRBJ1-1, is GAGVSQSPSNKVTEKGKDVELRCDPISGHTALYWYRQSLGQGLEFLIYFQGNSAPDKSGLPSDRFSAERTGGSVSTLTIQRTQQEDSAVYLCASSLYGGMNTEAFFGQGTRLTVV.

The chain links TRBV10-1 to TRBJ1-1, with D tentatively TRBD1 (5 bases). This CDR3 is built from 15 residues. Germline V gene lookup returns CDR1 WNHNN and CDR2 SYGVQD (reference sequence). Trimming removed 0 bases from V and 4 bases from J, with 12 bases in between. The CDR3 coding sequence is TGCGCCAGCAGTGAGTCCAGGGACGGGGGCACTGAAGCTTTCTTT. This translates into CASSESRDGGTEAFF.

V usage is TRBV6-2 or TRBV6-3 and J usage is TRBJ1-6; D is uncertain. CDR3 length: 13 residues. Trimming removed 4 bases from V and 7 bases from J, with 8 bases in between. Germline assignment: CDR1 MNHEY and CDR2 SVGEGT. The CDR3 DNA reads TGTGCCAGCAGTTCTAGACGAAATTCACCCCTCCACTTT. It specifies CASSSRRNSPLHF.

V and J are TRBV10-3 and TRBJ2-2; D perhaps matches TRBD2 (6 bases). The germline CDR1 and CDR2 sequences are ENHRY and SYGVKD. The CDR3 totals 14 residues. Trimming stripped 7 bases from V and 2 bases from J, with 11 bases between. In nucleotides, the CDR3 is TGTGCCATCAACCCGGGAGACAACACCGGGGAGCTGTTTTTT. This gives the protein CAINPGDNTGELFF.

This chain's CDR3 is CASSNDRGPGANVLTF. CDR3 in DNA: TGTGCCAGCAGCAACGACAGGGGGCCTGGGGCCAACGTCCTGACTTTC. The chain recombines TRBV7-2 with TRBJ2-6; 10 positions agree with TRBD1. There are 16 residues in the CDR3. The J segment lost 2 bases and the V segment lost 5 bases, leaving 3 bases of the junction unmatched. Germline V gene lookup returns CDR1 SGHTA and CDR2 FQGNSA. Full variable domain (remainder filled in from reference TRBV7-2 and TRBJ2-6): GAGVSQSPSNKVTEKGKDVELRCDPISGHTALYWYRQSLGQGLEFLIYFQGNSAPDKSGLPSDRFSAERTGGSVSTLTIQRTQQEDSAVYLCASSNDRGPGANVLTFGAGSRLTVL.

This clone was counted many times. The genes are TRBV5-4 and TRBJ2-2; 10 nucleotides match TRBD1. The V gene's germline CDR1 is SGHNT and CDR2 YYREEE (reference sequence). The CDR3 runs to 15 residues. V gave up 2 bases and J gave up 7 bases; unmatched junction bases: 5. CDR3: CASSFWTGGGGELFF. DNA for the CDR3: TGTGCCAGCAGCTTCTGGACAGGGGGAGGCGGGGAGCTGTTTTTT.

This sequence joins TRBV6-6 and TRBJ1-1; D gene ambiguous. Per the germline V gene, CDR1 is MNHNY and CDR2 is SVGAGI (reference sequence). Trimming removed 3 bases from V and 0 bases from J, with 8 bases in between. This CDR3 spans 14 amino acids. Here the CDR3 reads CASSYSPLNTEAFF. The CDR3 DNA sequence: TGTGCCAGCAGTTATTCCCCTTTGAACACTGAAGCTTTCTTT.

CDR3: CASSMSMRATNEKLFF. The DNA of the CDR3 is TGTGCCAGCAGCATGTCTATGCGGGCAACTAATGAAAAACTGTTTTTT. The chain has TRBV7-8 and TRBJ1-4; no firm D call. V lost 5 bases and J 0 bases, leaving 13 bases between the germline ends. This CDR3 has 16 residues. The germline V gene has CDR1 SGHVS and CDR2 FQNEAQ.

The rearrangement uses TRBV4-3 and TRBJ1-4; TRBD1 might be the D (5 bases). V lost 1 base and J 4 bases, leaving 13 bases between the germline ends. CDR3 length equals 16 residues. Germline V CDR1 and CDR2: LGHNA, YSLEER. CDR3 coding DNA: TGCGCCAGCAGCCAAGTAGGCAGGGTAGATAATGAAAAACTGTTTTTT. The encoded protein is CASSQVGRVDNEKLFF.

This chain connects TRBV6-6 to TRBJ1-6; 7 nucleotides line up with TRBD1. The CDR3 spans 15 residues. With 5 bases clipped from V and 5 bases from J, the junction kept 6 bases outside the gene matches. The germline V gene has CDR1 MNHNY and CDR2 SVGAGI (reference sequence). Here the CDR3 reads CASSLGQANNSPLHF. The CDR3 DNA follows: TGTGCCAGCAGTCTTGGACAGGCGAATAATTCACCCCTCCACTTT.

V gene TRBV6-2 or TRBV6-3 combines with J gene TRBJ1-2, with TRBD1 identical over 7 bases. V trimming: 5 bases; J trimming: 6 bases; junction bases outside the gene matches: 6. Germline V gene lookup returns CDR1 MNHEY and CDR2 SVGEGT. The CDR3 length is 13 residues. The CDR3 spells CASSLTGLNGYTF. The CDR3 region has the DNA TGTGCCAGCAGTCTGACAGGGTTGAATGGCTACACCTTC.

The V and J genes are TRBV27 and TRBJ1-6; the match to TRBD1 covers 7 bases. This CDR3 has 19 amino acids. Losses at the gene ends were 7 bases for V and 1 base for J; bases not matched to a gene: 16. Germline loops: CDR1 MNHEY, CDR2 SMNVEV (reference sequence). CDR3 region: CASKDNRGTYLSYNSPLHF. For the CDR3, the DNA is TGTGCCAGCAAAGATAACAGGGGAACCTATCTTTCCTATAATTCACCCCTCCACTTT.

This rearrangement joins TRBV7-7 to TRBJ1-1; tentatively, D is TRBD1 (5 bases). Trimming pared 6 bases from V and 0 bases from J, leaving 8 bases between. The CDR3 length is 13 residues. The germline V gene has CDR1 SSHAT and CDR2 FNYEAQ (reference sequence). The CDR3 loop reads CASSDSMNTEAFF. CDR3 nucleotides: TGTGCCAGCAGTGACAGCATGAACACTGAAGCTTTCTTT.

The chain uses TRBV27 and TRBJ2-7; TRBD2 matches at 13 bases. Germline CDR1 MNHEY, CDR2 SMNVEV (reference sequence). The CDR3 loop spans 16 amino acids. J lost 3 bases, V lost 1 base, and 3 bases had no gene match. This CDR3 is CASSLYGTSGNYEQYF. CDR3 nucleotides: TGTGCCAGCAGTTTATACGGGACTAGCGGGAACTACGAGCAGTACTTC.

The CDR3 DNA reads as TGTGCCAGCAGTGAAGGACAGGGGAATACGCAGTATTTT. It translates to CASSEGQGNTQYF. The rearrangement links TRBV2 to TRBJ2-3, with 8 positions matching TRBD1. The V segment lost 1 base and the J segment 7 bases; nucleotides outside the gene matches: 1. Germline CDR1 reads SNHLY; CDR2 reads FYNNEI. There are 13 residues in the CDR3.

The genes are TRBV30 and TRBJ2-1; 16 nucleotides line up with TRBD2. The V gene's germline CDR1 is GTSNPN and CDR2 SVGIG (reference sequence). The junction had 6 bases not matched to a gene; V was cut back by 0 bases and J by 4 bases. This CDR3 comprises 18 residues. CDR3 DNA sequence: TGTGCCTGGAGTGTACCGGGACTAGCGGGAGGGCCTTACAATGAGCAGTTCTTC. Amino acids: CAWSVPGLAGGPYNEQFF.

The CDR3 spells CASSLNPGDQETQYF. The CDR3 coding sequence is TGTGCCAGCAGCTTAAACCCCGGGGACCAAGAGACCCAGTACTTC. The V call is TRBV7-3, the J call TRBJ2-5, with D possibly being TRBD2 (5 bases). This CDR3 spans 15 amino acids. V was clipped by 1 base and J by 0 bases, with 9 bases between them. Germline CDR1 and CDR2: SGHTA and FQGTGA.

This sequence joins TRBV28 and TRBJ1-4, with D uncertain. From germline, CDR1 is MDHEN and CDR2 SYDVKM. The CDR3 loop spans 12 amino acids. Deletions cut 6 bases from V and 4 bases from J, with 6 bases between. CDR3 residues: CASRSINEKLFF. Written as DNA, the CDR3 is TGTGCCAGCAGGTCCATTAATGAAAAACTGTTTTTT.

There are a few counts of this clone. CDR3 sequence (DNA): TGTGCCAGCAGCTTAGTTTGGCAGGAACACACAGATACGCAGTATTTT. Protein product: CASSLVWQEHTDTQYF. The chain uses TRBV7-9 and TRBJ2-3; D is undetermined. CDR1 SEHNR and CDR2 FQNEAQ come from the germline V gene (reference sequence). CDR3 length equals 16 residues. Trimming left V 1 base short and J 2 bases short, with 13 bases between.

The CDR3 loop reads CASSPGHPSNQPQHF. The CDR3 nucleotides read TGTGCCAGCAGTCCGGGACATCCTTCCAATCAGCCCCAGCATTTT. J is TRBJ1-5 and V is TRBV3-1 (or the pseudogene TRBV3-2), with D perhaps matching TRBD1 (6 bases). Germline V lookup: CDR1 LGHDT, CDR2 YNNKEL (reference sequence). The CDR3 covers 15 residues. The ends were cut back, 6 bases at V and 3 bases at J, with 15 bases in the middle.

The V and J genes are TRBV2 and TRBJ1-6, with a tentative D call TRBD1 (5 bases). This CDR3 is built from 12 residues. Between the trimmed V and J ends, which lost 3 bases and 12 bases, there was a span of 9 bases. The germline CDR1 and CDR2 sequences are SNHLY and FYNNEI. The CDR3 loop is CASSDRGGPLHF. The CDR3 nucleotides read TGTGCCAGCAGTGATCGGGGGGGACCCCTCCACTTT.

The chain recombines TRBV27 with TRBJ2-7, with 7 bases matching TRBD1. CDR1 is MNHEY, CDR2 SMNVEV, per germline (reference sequence). The V segment lost 4 bases and the J segment 2 bases; nucleotides outside the gene matches: 5. This CDR3 is built from 14 residues. In DNA form, the CDR3 reads TGTGCCAGCAGTTGGTCGACAGGGACCTACGAGCAGTACTTC. The encoded protein is CASSWSTGTYEQYF.

J is TRBJ1-2 and V is TRBV19; TRBD1 is a possible D gene (6 bases). Trimming took 6 bases from V and 4 from J, leaving 15 bases between them. Germline V gene sequence: CDR1 LNHDA, CDR2 SQIVND (reference sequence). This CDR3 comprises 14 residues. CDR3 amino acids: CASSGTSSSYGYTF. The DNA for the CDR3 is TGTGCCAGTAGCGGGACAAGCAGTAGCTATGGCTACACCTTC.